These T cell receptor beta chains were read from a single sample in a study of blood T cell repertoires in COVID-19. TCRdb's copy holds only in-frame clones and misses some; the assay was immunoSEQ multiplex PCR. The table includes over 400,000 clones, about 89% detected once. Sequencing was done on a sample of peripheral blood. The receptors come from a woman aged 50 to 60 with COVID-19, enrolled during active disease. The CDR3 runs from the conserved cysteine through the conserved F or W. A D gene is named only where the DNA matches it firmly. Some rows have no size entry. The others give once, few or many, or a class for an expanded clone.

J: TRBJ1-1
length: 15
size: NA
V: TRBV5-1
D: NA
CDR3: CASSRMGGGNTEAFF
DNA: TGCGCCAGCAGTAGGATGGGGGGAGGGAACACTGAAGCTTTCTTT

J: TRBJ1-3
length: 15
size: NA
V: TRBV4-1
D: TRBD1
CDR3: CASSPLQGAENTIYF
DNA: TGCGCCAGCAGCCCCCTTCAGGGGGCGGAAAACACCATATATTTT

J: TRBJ1-4
length: 17
size: NA
V: TRBV4-2
D: NA
CDR3: CASSPGINGLANEKLFF
DNA: TGTGCCAGCAGCCCCGGGATAAACGGTTTGGCTAATGAAAAACTGTTTTTT

J: TRBJ1-2
length: 18
size: NA
V: TRBV3-1/TRBV3-2
D: TRBD1
CDR3: CASSQLRDRGRVDYGYTF
DNA: TGTGCCAGCAGCCAACTCCGGGACAGGGGCCGTGTCGACTATGGCTACACCTTC

J: TRBJ1-6
length: 16
size: NA
V: TRBV19
D: NA
CDR3: CASSTGQTRLDSPLHF
DNA: TGTGCCAGTAGTACCGGACAAACCCGGTTGGATTCACCCCTCCACTTT

J: TRBJ1-2
length: 13
size: once
V: TRBV9
D: NA
CDR3: CASSVGSGDGYTF
DNA: TGTGCCAGCAGCGTAGGGTCAGGGGATGGCTACACCTTC

J: TRBJ2-1
length: 15
size: NA
V: TRBV7-2
D: TRBD2
CDR3: CASSLGAGAYNEQFF
DNA: TGTGCCAGCAGCTTAGGTGCGGGGGCCTACAATGAGCAGTTCTTC

J: TRBJ2-1
length: 16
size: once
V: TRBV14
D: NA
CDR3: CASSRGTALLGYEQFF
DNA: TGTGCCAGCAGCCGCGGGACAGCTCTTTTGGGCTATGAGCAGTTCTTC

J: TRBJ1-1
length: 13
size: NA
V: TRBV27
D: NA
CDR3: CASSAEGGTEAFF
DNA: TGTGCCAGCAGCGCGGAGGGCGGAACTGAAGCTTTCTTT

J: TRBJ1-5
length: 13
size: NA
V: TRBV2
D: TRBD1
CDR3: CASSSTGDQPQHF
DNA: TGTGCCAGCAGTTCGACAGGGGACCAGCCCCAGCATTTT